The 8 T cell receptor beta chains below all came from one sample that was sequenced in a study of T-cell memory formation after mild COVID-19. TCRdb ran MiXCR on the 5' RACE reads and lists one entry per CDR3 protein. Of about 390,000 distinct CDR3 sequences listed, 21% are singletons. Input material: PBMCs or a T cell subset sorted from them (not recorded which). These receptors were obtained from an adult woman who had mild COVID-19 (a few samples of this study predate the infection). Cell type and time point are not known.

V gene TRBV7-9 combines with J gene TRBJ2-7; D tentatively fits TRBD1 or TRBD2 (5 bases each). The germline V gene encodes CDR1 SEHNR and CDR2 FQNEAQ (reference sequence). This CDR3 has 14 amino acids. The ends were cut back, 5 bases at V and 3 bases at J, with 14 bases in the middle. The CDR3 nucleotides are TGTGCCAGCAGCCATGGTGAGGGGTTCTACGAGCAGTACTTC. Amino acids: CASSHGEGFYEQYF.

This clonotype came up a few times. This sequence joins TRBV4-1 and TRBJ2-3, with a possible D match to TRBD1 (6 bases). Germline CDR1 MGHRA, CDR2 YSYEKL. V gave up 4 bases and J gave up 5 bases, with 16 bases separating them. The CDR3 runs to 15 residues. The CDR3 region has the DNA TGCGCCAGCAGCCGTTCGCCGGGACACCAAGATACGCAGTATTTT. Protein: CASSRSPGHQDTQYF.

This clonotype appeared once. The chain is built from TRBV6-6 and TRBJ2-7, with a possible D match to TRBD1 (6 bases). CDR3 length equals 13 residues. Trimming stripped 11 bases from V and 0 bases from J, with 14 bases between. Germline V gene sequence: CDR1 MNHNY, CDR2 SVGAGI (reference sequence). The CDR3 is CAAGVSYSYEQYF. Here the CDR3 DNA reads TGTGCCGCAGGGGTATCCTACTCCTACGAGCAGTACTTC.

V is TRBV7-2 and J is TRBJ2-4; 7 nucleotides match TRBD1. V trimming: 7 bases; J trimming: 9 bases; junction bases outside the gene matches: 15. There are 15 residues in the CDR3. The germline V gene encodes CDR1 SGHTA and CDR2 FQGNSA. CDR3 protein: CASTPGQVHGGIQYF. CDR3 DNA sequence: TGTGCCAGCACCCCCGGACAGGTCCACGGAGGCATTCAGTACTTC.

The chain is built from TRBV29-1 and TRBJ2-5, with D perhaps TRBD2 (6 bases). The ends were cut back, 1 base at V and 5 bases at J, with 11 bases in the middle. This CDR3 region has 13 residues. CDR1 and CDR2 from the germline V gene are SQVTM and ANQGSEA. The CDR3 coding sequence is TGCAGCGTTGAAGGGGGCGCGGGGGAGACCCAGTACTTC. Amino acids: CSVEGGAGETQYF.

This clonotype was seen only a few times. This chain connects TRBV24-1 to TRBJ1-1; the D is unclear. CDR1 is KGHDR and CDR2 is SFDVKD in the germline V gene. This CDR3 is built from 14 residues. Trimming removed 3 bases at V and 7 bases at J, with 14 bases between. CDR3 sequence reads: CATSDPRVGNEAFF. CDR3 coding DNA: TGTGCCACCAGTGATCCCAGAGTCGGCAATGAAGCTTTCTTT.

J is TRBJ2-3 and V is TRBV7-3; unclear D gene. Germline CDR1 is SGHTA and CDR2 is FQGTGA. With 1 base removed from V and 2 bases from J, the gap between germline ends came to 7 bases. The CDR3 loop spans 14 amino acids. The CDR3 nucleotides read TGTGCCAGCAGCTTAAATGGGTTCACAGATACGCAGTATTTT. Protein sequence: CASSLNGFTDTQYF.

This clonotype was seen repeatedly, ten times or more. The chain joins TRBV7-6 to TRBJ2-7, with D possibly TRBD1 on 6 matching bases. V was cut by 1 base and J by 4 bases, with 11 bases left in between. Germline V lookup: CDR1 SGHVS, CDR2 FNYEAQ. This CDR3 region has 14 residues. The CDR3 here is CASSLDQGWYEQYF. CDR3 nucleotide sequence: TGTGCCAGCAGCTTAGACCAGGGGTGGTACGAGCAGTACTTC.